The 18 T cell receptor beta chains given below trace back to one sample, sequenced in a study of synovial regulatory T cells in juvenile arthritis. Assay used: immunoSEQ multiplex PCR; TCRdb lists only in-frame clones, some missing. The sample yields about 10,000 clones, of which the top ten take up 0.6% to 0.75%. The sequenced material came from Treg cells from blood. The subset is: remaining (HLA-DR-negative) circulating blood Treg cells. These receptors originate from a donor between 2 and 35 years old with juvenile idiopathic arthritis.

This chain joins TRBV5-1 and TRBJ2-5; absent DNA, TCRdb's TRBD2 call cannot be checked. CDR1 SGHRS and CDR2 YFSETQ come from the germline V gene. CDR3 length: 14 amino acids. The record lacks a DNA sequence. The CDR3 region is CASSLEVTQETQYF.

This chain joins TRBV18 and TRBJ1-2; TCRdb calls TRBD1, which cannot be checked without DNA. Germline-derived CDR1 and CDR2 are KGHSH and LQKENI. The CDR3 sequence is 15 residues long. No DNA was logged. Here the CDR3 reads CASSPSQGVDYGYTF.

The rearrangement links TRBV10-3 to TRBJ2-7; TCRdb outputs TRBD1, but without DNA this stays unchecked. Germline V gene sequence: CDR1 ENHRY, CDR2 SYGVKD. The length of the CDR3 is 13 residues. The DNA is unrecorded. The CDR3 reads CAISEAGGDEQYF.

The chain joins TRBV6-5 to TRBJ1-6; TCRdb's D call of TRBD1 is untestable without DNA. This CDR3 comprises 15 residues. DNA for this receptor is not on file. Germline CDR1 MNHEY, CDR2 SVGAGI. Here the CDR3 reads CASSYGTGVNSPLHF.

The J gene is TRBJ1-4, the V gene TRBV19. The CDR3 is 14 amino acids. The coding DNA is unavailable. Germline CDR1 is LNHDA and CDR2 is SQIVND (reference sequence). The CDR3 spells CASSRGLINEKLFF.

V and J are TRBV19 and TRBJ1-4. Germline V gives CDR1 LNHDA, CDR2 SQIVND (reference sequence). The CDR3 contains 12 residues. The DNA is unrecorded. The CDR3 spells CASSMGGRKLFF.

V is TRBV7-9 and J is TRBJ2-7. Germline CDR1 is SEHNR and CDR2 is FQNEAQ (reference sequence). This CDR3 spans 16 amino acids. No DNA is given. CDR3 residues: CASSRFLGGASYEQYF.

The chain uses TRBV6-1 and TRBJ1-6; TCRdb indicates TRBD1, and absent DNA this call remains unverified. There are 15 residues in the CDR3. No DNA has been recorded. Germline CDR1 is MNHNS and CDR2 is SASEGT. CDR3 sequence reads: CAIRKPGQVRSPLHF.

The chain is built from TRBV4-1 and TRBJ1-4. The CDR3 length is 16 residues. DNA is not on record. Germline CDR1 reads MGHRA; CDR2 reads YSYEKL. The chain's CDR3 is CASSHRQETRGEKLFF.

This chain links TRBV7-3 with TRBJ2-1; TCRdb's assignment of TRBD2 cannot be checked, as there is no DNA. CDR3 length equals 15 residues. No DNA was logged. From germline, CDR1 is SGHTA and CDR2 FQGTGA. This CDR3 reads CASSLTSGGVNEQFF.

The chain combines TRBV18 with TRBJ1-3. From germline, CDR1 is KGHSH and CDR2 LQKENI. This CDR3 has 16 residues. DNA for this receptor is not on file. This CDR3 reads CASSSSGLTSGNTIYF. The whole variable domain, filled in from reference TRBV18 and TRBJ1-3, reads NAGVMQNPRHLVRRRGQEARLRCSPMKGHSHVYWYRQLPEEGLKFMVYLQKENIIDESGMPKERFSAEFPKEGPSILRIQQVVRGDSAAYFCASSSSGLTSGNTIYFGEGSWLTVV.

CDR3: CASSPPSGGAGELFF. The V and J genes are TRBV5-1 and TRBJ2-2; as DNA is missing, the TRBD2 call by TCRdb cannot be tested. This CDR3 region has 15 residues. The entry carries no DNA sequence. Per the germline V gene, CDR1 is SGHRS and CDR2 is YFSETQ.

V gene TRBV19 combines with J gene TRBJ2-7; TCRdb names TRBD1, which stays unverified in the absence of DNA. This CDR3 comprises 14 residues. The protein alone is recorded here. The V gene's germline CDR1 is LNHDA and CDR2 SQIVND (reference sequence). CDR3: CASTPRDTPYEQYF.

This rearrangement joins TRBV6-6 to TRBJ1-1; as DNA is missing, the TRBD1 call by TCRdb cannot be tested. CDR1 and CDR2 from the germline V gene are MNHNY and SVGAGI (reference sequence). This CDR3 is built from 13 residues. Nucleotide data are not available. CDR3 sequence: CASGQTGITEAFF.

CDR3 sequence: CASSPPLARLPYEQYF. This chain joins TRBV18 and TRBJ2-7. The germline V gene encodes CDR1 KGHSH and CDR2 LQKENI. The CDR3 contains 16 residues. No coding sequence is recorded.

V is TRBV5-1 and J is TRBJ1-6; TCRdb designates TRBD1, a call that cannot be tested without DNA. Germline V gene sequence: CDR1 SGHRS, CDR2 YFSETQ. The CDR3 contains 15 residues. DNA was not recorded. CDR3 sequence: CASSLDEGAYSPLHF.

The CDR3 protein is CAISEGLNTEAFF. The chain carries TRBV10-3 and TRBJ1-1. From germline, CDR1 is ENHRY and CDR2 SYGVKD. CDR3 size: 13 residues. The DNA sequence is not available.

V and J are TRBV6-6 and TRBJ1-2; there is no DNA to check the TCRdb D call of TRBD1. The germline gives CDR1 MNHNY, CDR2 SVGAGI (reference sequence). The CDR3 is 15 amino acids. The nucleotide record is missing. The CDR3: CASWPGPQGLYGYTF.